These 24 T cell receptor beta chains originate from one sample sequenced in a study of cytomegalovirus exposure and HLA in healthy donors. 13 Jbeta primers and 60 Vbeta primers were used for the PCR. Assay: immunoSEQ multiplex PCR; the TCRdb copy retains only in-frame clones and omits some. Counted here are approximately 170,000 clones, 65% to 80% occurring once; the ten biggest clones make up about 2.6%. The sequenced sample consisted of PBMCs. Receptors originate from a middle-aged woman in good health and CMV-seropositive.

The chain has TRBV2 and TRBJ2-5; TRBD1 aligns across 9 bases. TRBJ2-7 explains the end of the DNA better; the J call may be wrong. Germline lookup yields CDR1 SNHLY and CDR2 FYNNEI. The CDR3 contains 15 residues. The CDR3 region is CASSVAGTGSYEQYF. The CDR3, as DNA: TGTGCCAGCAGTGTGGCAGGGACAGGGTCCTACGAGCAGTACTTC.

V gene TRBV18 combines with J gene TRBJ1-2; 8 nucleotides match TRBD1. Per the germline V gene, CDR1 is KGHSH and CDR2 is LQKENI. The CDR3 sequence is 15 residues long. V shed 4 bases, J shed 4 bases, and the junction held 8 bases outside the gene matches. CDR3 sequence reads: CASSQDRESFYGYTF. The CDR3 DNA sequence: TGTGCCAGCTCACAGGACAGGGAATCATTCTATGGCTACACCTTC.

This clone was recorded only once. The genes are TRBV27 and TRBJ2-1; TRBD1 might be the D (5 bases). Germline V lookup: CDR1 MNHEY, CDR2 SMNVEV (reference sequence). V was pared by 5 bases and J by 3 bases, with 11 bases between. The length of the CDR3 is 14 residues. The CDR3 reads CASSLQGGYNEQFF. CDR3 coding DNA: TGTGCCAGCAGTCTGCAGGGTGGCTACAATGAGCAGTTCTTC.

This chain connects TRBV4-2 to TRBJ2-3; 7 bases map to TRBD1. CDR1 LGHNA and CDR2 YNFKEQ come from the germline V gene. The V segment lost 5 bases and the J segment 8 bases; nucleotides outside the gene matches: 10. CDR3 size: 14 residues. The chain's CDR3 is CASSGTGALITQYF. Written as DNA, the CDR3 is TGTGCCAGCAGCGGCACAGGGGCCCTGATTACGCAGTATTTT.

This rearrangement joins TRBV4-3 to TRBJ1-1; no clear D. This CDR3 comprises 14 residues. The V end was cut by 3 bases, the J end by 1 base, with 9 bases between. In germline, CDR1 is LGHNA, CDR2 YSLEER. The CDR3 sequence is CASSQGGWNTEAFF. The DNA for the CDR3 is TGCGCCAGCAGCCAGGGAGGGTGGAACACTGAAGCTTTCTTT.

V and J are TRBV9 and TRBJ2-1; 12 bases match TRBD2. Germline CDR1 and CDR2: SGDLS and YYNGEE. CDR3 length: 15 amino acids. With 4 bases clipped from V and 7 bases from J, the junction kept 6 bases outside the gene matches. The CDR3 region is CASSLGLAGLNEQFF. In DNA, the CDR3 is TGTGCCAGCAGCCTAGGACTAGCGGGGTTAAATGAGCAGTTCTTC.

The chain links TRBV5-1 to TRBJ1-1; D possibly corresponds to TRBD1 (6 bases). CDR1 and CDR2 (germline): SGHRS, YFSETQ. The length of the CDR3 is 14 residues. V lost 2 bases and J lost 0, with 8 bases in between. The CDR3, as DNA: TGCGCCAGCAGCTTCCAGGGGATGAACACTGAAGCTTTCTTT. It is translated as CASSFQGMNTEAFF.

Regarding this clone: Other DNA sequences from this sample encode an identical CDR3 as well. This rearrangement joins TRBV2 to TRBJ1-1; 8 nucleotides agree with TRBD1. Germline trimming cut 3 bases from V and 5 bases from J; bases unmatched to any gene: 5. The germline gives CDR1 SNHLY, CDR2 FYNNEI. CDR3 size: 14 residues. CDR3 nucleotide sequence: TGTGCCAGCAGTGACGACAGGGGCTCAACTGAAGCTTTCTTT. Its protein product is CASSDDRGSTEAFF. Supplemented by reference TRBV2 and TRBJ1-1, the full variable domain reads EPEVTQTPSHQVTQMGQEVILRCVPISNHLYFYWYRQILGQKVEFLVSFYNNEISEKSEIFDDQFSVERPDGSNFTLKIRSTKLEDSAMYFCASSDDRGSTEAFFGQGTRLTVV.

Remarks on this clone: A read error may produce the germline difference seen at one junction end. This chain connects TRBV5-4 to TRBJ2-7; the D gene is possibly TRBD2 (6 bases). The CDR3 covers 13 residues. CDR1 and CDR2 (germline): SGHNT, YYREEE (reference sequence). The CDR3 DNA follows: TGTGCCAGCAGGATTGGACTGGAGGGACCCCCGCACTTC. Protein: CASRIGLEGPPHF.

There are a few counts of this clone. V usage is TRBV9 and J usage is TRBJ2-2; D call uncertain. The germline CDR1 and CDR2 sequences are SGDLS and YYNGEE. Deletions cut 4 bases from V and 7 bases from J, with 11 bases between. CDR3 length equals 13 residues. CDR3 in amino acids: CASSLGSNGELFF. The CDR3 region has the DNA TGTGCCAGCAGCCTAGGGTCTAACGGGGAGCTGTTTTTT.

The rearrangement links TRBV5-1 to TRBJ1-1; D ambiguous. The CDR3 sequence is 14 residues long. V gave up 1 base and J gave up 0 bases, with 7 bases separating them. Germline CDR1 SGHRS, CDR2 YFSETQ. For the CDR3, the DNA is TGCGCCAGCAGCTTGTCTGTCTTGAACACTGAAGCTTTCTTT. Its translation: CASSLSVLNTEAFF.

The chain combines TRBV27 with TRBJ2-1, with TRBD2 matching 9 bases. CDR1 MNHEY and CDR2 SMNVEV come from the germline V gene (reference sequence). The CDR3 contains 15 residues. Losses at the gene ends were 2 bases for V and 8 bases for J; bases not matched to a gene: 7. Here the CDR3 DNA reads TGTGCCAGCAGTTTAATAGCGGGAGTTAGAGATGAGCAGTTCTTC. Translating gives CASSLIAGVRDEQFF.

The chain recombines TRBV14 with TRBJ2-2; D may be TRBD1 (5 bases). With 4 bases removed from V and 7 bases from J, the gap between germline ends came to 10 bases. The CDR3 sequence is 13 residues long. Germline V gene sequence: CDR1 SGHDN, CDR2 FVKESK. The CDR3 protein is CASSRLQVGELFF. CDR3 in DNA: TGTGCCAGCAGCCGTCTACAGGTCGGGGAGCTGTTTTTT.

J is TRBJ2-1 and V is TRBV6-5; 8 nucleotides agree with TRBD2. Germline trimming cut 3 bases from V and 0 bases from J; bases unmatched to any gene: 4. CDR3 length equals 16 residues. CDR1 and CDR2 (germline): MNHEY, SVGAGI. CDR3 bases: TGTGCCAGCAGTTATAGCGGGGCGAGCTCCTACAATGAGCAGTTCTTC. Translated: CASSYSGASSYNEQFF.

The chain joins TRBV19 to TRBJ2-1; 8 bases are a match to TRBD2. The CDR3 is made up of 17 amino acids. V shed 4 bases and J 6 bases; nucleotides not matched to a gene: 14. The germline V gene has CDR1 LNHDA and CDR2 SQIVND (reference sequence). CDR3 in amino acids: CASSRPTSANRVNEQFF. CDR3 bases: TGTGCCAGTAGTAGACCGACTAGCGCGAACCGGGTCAATGAGCAGTTCTTC.

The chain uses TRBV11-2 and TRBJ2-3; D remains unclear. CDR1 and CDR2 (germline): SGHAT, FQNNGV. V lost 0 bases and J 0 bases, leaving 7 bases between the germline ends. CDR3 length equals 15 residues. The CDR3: CASSLDIQSTDTQYF. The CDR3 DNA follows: TGTGCCAGCAGCTTAGATATACAGAGCACAGATACGCAGTATTTT.

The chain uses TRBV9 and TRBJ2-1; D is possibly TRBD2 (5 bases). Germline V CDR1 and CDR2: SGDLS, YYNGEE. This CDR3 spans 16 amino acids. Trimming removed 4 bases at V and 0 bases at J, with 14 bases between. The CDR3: CASSLQDLDSYNEQFF. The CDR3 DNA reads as TGTGCCAGCAGCCTCCAGGACTTAGACTCCTACAATGAGCAGTTCTTC.

CDR3 amino acids: CASTKEPPGEQYF. DNA for the CDR3: TGTGCCAGCACCAAGGAGCCCCCGGGGGAGCAGTACTTC. V and J are TRBV25-1 and TRBJ2-7; D may be TRBD2 (5 bases). Germline loops: CDR1 MGHDK, CDR2 SYGVNS. V was clipped by 7 bases and J by 7 bases, with 17 bases between them. The CDR3 is made up of 13 amino acids.

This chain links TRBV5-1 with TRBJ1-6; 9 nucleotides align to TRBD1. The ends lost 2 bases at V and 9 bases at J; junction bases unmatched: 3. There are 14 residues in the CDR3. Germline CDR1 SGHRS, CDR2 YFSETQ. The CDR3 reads CASSLGTGTSPLHF. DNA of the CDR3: TGCGCCAGCAGCTTAGGGACAGGGACTTCACCCCTCCACTTT.

The CDR3 is CASSRGTTNEKLFF. The CDR3 DNA reads TGTGCCAGCAGTCGCGGGACAACTAATGAAAAACTGTTTTTT. V is TRBV6-5 and J is TRBJ1-4, with D hard to call. The germline V and J ends were trimmed by 5 bases and 0 bases, with 7 bases remaining between them. CDR1 is MNHEY and CDR2 is SVGAGI in the germline V gene. The CDR3 has 14 residues.

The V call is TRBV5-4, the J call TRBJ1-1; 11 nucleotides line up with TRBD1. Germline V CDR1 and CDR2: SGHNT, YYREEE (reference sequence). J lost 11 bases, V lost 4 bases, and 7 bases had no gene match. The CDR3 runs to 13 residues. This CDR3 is CASSAGTGGYAFF. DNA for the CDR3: TGTGCCAGCAGCGCCGGGACAGGGGGGTATGCTTTCTTT.

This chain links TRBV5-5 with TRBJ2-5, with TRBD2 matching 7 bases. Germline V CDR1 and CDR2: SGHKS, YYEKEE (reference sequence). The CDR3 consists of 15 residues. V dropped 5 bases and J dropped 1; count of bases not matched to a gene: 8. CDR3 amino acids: CASSSTSAIQETQYF. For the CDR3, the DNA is TGTGCCAGCAGTTCAACTAGCGCGATCCAAGAGACCCAGTACTTC.

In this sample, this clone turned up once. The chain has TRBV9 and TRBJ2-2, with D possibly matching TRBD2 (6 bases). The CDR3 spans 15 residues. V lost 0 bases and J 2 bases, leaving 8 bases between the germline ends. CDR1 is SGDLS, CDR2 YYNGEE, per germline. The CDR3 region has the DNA TGTGCCAGCAGCGTAGGGGACTCCAACACCGGGGAGCTGTTTTTT. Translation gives CASSVGDSNTGELFF.

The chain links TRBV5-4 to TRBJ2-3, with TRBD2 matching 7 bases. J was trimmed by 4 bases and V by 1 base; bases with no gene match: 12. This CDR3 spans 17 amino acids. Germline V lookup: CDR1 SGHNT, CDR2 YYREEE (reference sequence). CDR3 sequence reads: CASSLRAGPPGSDTQYF. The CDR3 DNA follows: TGTGCCAGCAGCTTGCGAGCGGGACCTCCAGGGTCAGATACGCAGTATTTT.